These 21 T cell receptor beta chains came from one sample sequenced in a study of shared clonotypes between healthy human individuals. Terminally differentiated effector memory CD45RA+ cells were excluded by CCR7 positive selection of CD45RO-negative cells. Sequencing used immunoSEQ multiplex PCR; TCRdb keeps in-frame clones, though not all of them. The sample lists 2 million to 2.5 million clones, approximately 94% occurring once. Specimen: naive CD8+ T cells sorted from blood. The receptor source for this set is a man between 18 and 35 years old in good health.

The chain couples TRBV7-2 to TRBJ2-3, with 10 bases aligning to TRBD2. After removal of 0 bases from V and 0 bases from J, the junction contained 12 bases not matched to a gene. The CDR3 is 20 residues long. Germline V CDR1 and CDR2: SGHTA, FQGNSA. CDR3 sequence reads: CASSLAPLAGDPSSTDTQYF. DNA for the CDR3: TGTGCCAGCAGCTTAGCCCCCCTAGCGGGAGATCCCTCTAGCACAGATACGCAGTATTTT.

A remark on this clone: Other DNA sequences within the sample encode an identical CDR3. CDR3 sequence (DNA): TGTGCCAGCAGCGCGGACAGGGTTAGCTCCTACGAGCAGTACTTC. Translation gives CASSADRVSSYEQYF. The V and J genes are TRBV9 and TRBJ2-7; 8 bases agree with TRBD1. Germline V gives CDR1 SGDLS, CDR2 YYNGEE. CDR3 length: 15 residues. J was trimmed by 0 bases and V by 3 bases; bases with no gene match: 5.

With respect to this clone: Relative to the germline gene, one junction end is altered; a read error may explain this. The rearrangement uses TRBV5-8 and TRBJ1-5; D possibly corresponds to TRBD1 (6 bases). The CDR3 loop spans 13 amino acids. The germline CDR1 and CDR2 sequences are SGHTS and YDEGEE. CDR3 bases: TGTGCCAGCAGCTCGCTCCAGGGGCCGGATCGGAATTTT. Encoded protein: CASSSLQGPDRNF.

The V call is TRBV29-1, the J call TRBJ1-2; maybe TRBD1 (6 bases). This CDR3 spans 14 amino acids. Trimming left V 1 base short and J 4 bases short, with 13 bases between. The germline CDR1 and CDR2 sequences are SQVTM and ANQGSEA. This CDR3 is CSVEGQGTGYGYTF. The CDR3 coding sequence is TGCAGCGTTGAAGGGCAGGGGACGGGCTATGGCTACACCTTC.

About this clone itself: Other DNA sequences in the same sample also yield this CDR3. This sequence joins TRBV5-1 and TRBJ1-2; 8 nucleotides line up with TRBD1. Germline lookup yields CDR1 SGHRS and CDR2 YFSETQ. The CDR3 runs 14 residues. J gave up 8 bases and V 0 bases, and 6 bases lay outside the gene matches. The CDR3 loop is CASSLEGQGSGYTF. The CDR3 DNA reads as TGCGCCAGCAGCTTGGAAGGACAGGGAAGCGGCTACACCTTC.

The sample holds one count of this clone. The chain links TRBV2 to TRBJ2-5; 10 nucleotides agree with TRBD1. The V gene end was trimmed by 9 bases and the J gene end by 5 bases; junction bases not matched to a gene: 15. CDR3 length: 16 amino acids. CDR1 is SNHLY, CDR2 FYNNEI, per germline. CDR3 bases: TGTGCCAGTCGACCTCACCGGGACAGGGGAGAGGAGACCCAGTACTTC. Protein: CASRPHRDRGEETQYF.

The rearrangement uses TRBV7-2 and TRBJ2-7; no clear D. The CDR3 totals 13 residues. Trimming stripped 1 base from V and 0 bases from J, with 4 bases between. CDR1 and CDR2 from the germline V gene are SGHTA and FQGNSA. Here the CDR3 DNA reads TGTGCCAGCAGCTTAGTACACTCCTACGAGCAGTACTTC. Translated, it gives CASSLVHSYEQYF.

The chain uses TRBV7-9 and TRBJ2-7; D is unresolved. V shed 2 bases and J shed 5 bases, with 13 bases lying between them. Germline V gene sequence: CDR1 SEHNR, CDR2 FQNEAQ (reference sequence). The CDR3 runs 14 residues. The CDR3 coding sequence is TGTGCCAGCAGCTTACAAGGGCCAGCCGACGAGCAGTACTTC. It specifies CASSLQGPADEQYF.

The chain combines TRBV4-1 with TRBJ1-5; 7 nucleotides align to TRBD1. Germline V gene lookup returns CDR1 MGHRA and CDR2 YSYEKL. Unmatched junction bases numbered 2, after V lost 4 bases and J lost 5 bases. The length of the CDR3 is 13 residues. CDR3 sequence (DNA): TGCGCCAGCAGCCCGGGACAGCATCAGCCCCAGCATTTT. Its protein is CASSPGQHQPQHF.

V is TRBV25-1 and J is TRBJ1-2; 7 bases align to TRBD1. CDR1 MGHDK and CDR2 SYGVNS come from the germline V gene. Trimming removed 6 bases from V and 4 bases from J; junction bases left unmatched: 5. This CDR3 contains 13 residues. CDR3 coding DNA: TGTGCCAGCAGGCTCGGGACAGCCTATGGCTACACCTTC. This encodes CASRLGTAYGYTF.

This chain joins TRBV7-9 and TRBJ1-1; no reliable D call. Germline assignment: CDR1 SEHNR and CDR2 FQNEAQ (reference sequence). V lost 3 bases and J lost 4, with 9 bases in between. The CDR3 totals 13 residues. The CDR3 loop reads CASSFGLRTEAFF. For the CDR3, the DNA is TGTGCCAGCAGCTTTGGTCTACGCACTGAAGCTTTCTTT.

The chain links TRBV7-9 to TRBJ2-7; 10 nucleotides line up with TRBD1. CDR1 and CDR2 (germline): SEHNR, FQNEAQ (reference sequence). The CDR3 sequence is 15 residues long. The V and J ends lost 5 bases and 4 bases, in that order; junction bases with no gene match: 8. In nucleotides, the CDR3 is TGTGCCAGCAGCGTAGGGACAGGGGCCGTTTACGAGCAGTACTTC. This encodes CASSVGTGAVYEQYF.

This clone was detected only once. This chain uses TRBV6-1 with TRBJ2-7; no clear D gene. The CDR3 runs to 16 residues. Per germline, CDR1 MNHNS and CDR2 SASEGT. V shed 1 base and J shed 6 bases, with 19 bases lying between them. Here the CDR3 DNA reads TGTGCCAGCAGTGAAGTAGGGCTCACGGGCCTAAGCGAGCAGTACTTC. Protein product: CASSEVGLTGLSEQYF.

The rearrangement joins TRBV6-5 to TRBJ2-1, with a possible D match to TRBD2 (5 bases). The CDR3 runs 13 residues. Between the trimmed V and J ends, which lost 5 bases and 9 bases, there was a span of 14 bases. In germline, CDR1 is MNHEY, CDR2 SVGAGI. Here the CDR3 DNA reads TGTGCCAGCAGTGCAGCGGAGAGCGGTGAGCAGTTCTTC. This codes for CASSAAESGEQFF.

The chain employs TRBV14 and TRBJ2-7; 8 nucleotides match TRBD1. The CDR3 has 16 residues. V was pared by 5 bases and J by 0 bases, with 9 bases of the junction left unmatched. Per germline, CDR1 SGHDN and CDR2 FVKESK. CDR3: CASSFRTGLSSYEQYF. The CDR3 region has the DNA TGTGCCAGCAGCTTCCGGACAGGGTTGAGCTCCTACGAGCAGTACTTC.

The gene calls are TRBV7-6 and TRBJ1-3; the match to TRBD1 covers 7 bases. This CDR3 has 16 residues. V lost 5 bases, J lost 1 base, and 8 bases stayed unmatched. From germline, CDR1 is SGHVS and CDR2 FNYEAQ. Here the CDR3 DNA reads TGTGCCAGCAGCCCGATGACAGGGAAGTCTGGAAACACCATATATTTT. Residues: CASSPMTGKSGNTIYF.

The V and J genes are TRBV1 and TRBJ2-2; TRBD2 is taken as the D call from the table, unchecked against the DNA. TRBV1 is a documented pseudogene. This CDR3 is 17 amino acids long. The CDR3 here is CTSSQEPRRPTTGELFF. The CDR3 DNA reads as TGCACCAGCAGCCAAGAGCCGAGGAGGCCCACCACCGGGGAGCTGTTTTTT.

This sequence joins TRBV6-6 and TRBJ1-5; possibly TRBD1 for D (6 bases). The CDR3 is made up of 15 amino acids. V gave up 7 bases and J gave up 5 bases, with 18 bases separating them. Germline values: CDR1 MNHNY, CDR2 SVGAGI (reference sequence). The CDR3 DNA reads TGTGCCAGCACCGATACAGGGCCCCGGGATCAGCCCCAGCATTTT. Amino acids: CASTDTGPRDQPQHF.

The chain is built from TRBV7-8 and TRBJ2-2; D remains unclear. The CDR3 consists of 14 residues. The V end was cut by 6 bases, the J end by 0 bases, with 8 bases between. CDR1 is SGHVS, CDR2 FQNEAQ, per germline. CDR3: CASSPYANTGELFF. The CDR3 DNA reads TGTGCCAGCAGTCCCTATGCGAACACCGGGGAGCTGTTTTTT. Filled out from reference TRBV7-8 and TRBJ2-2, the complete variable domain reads GAGVSQSPRYKVAKRGQDVALRCDPISGHVSLFWYQQALGQGPEFLTYFQNEAQLDKSGLPSDRFFAERPEGSVSTLKIQRTQQEDSAVYLCASSPYANTGELFFGEGSRLTVL.

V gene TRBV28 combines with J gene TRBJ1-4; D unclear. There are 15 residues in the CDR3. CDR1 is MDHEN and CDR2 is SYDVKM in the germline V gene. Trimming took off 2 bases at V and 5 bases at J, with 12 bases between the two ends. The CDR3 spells CASSLERVANEKLFF. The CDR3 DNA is TGTGCCAGCAGTTTAGAGAGGGTCGCCAATGAAAAACTGTTTTTT.

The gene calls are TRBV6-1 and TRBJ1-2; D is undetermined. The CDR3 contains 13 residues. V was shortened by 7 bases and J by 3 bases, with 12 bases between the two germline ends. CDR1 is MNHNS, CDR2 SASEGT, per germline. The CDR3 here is CASMSEAYYGYTF. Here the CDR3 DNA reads TGTGCCAGCATGTCCGAGGCGTACTATGGCTACACCTTC.